The rows below give T cell receptor beta chains drawn from one sample of a study of human T cells and chemical hapten exposure. TCRdb reprocessed the RACE reads via MiXCR and lists one record per CDR3 protein. The sample includes 75,000 to 100,000 distinct CDR3 sequences, over 9.5% of them seen just once. This sample comprised whole blood, obtained in connection with sensitization to the hapten diphenylcyclopropenone (DPC). Receptor source: a woman aged 55-69 years with alopecia areata. Some clones in this sample may be carry-over from other donors' samples. CDR3s include the opening cysteine and the closing phenylalanine or tryptophan. The D gene is left open where the match is weak. Part of the rows lack a size; the others show once, few, many or a class for expanded clones.

NA,TRBJ2-5,few,TRBV7-2,CASRAGTEETQYF,TGTGCCAGCCGAGCGGGTACAGAAGAGACCCAGTACTTC
TRBD1,TRBJ1-2,many,TRBV20-1,CSATGTGGNGYTF,TGCAGTGCTACCGGGACAGGGGGCAATGGCTACACCTTC
NA,TRBJ2-5,few,TRBV3-1,CASSQAQVQETQYF,TGTGCCAGCAGCCAAGCCCAGGTCCAAGAGACCCAGTACTTC
NA,TRBJ1-2,NA,TRBV3-1,CASSQEPQRGSGYTF,TGTGCCAGCAGCCAGGAGCCCCAAAGGGGGTCTGGCTACACCTTC
NA,TRBJ2-7,many,TRBV15,CATSREVEGIYEQYF,TGTGCCACCAGCAGAGAGGTTGAGGGGATCTACGAGCAGTACTTC
NA,TRBJ2-3,many,TRBV19,CASSPTGNTDTQYF,TGTGCCAGTAGTCCGACAGGCAATACAGATACGCAGTATTTT
NA,TRBJ2-1,NA,TRBV7-9,CASVAGYVGNEQFF,TGTGCCAGCGTAGCAGGGTACGTCGGAAATGAGCAGTTCTTC
NA,TRBJ2-5,many,TRBV29-1,CSVNQETQYF,TGCAGCGTGAACCAAGAGACCCAGTACTTC
NA,TRBJ2-2,NA,TRBV3-1,CASSPRTTNAGELFF,TGTGCCAGCAGCCCACGGACTACTAATGCCGGGGAGCTGTTTTTT
NA,TRBJ2-1,few,TRBV7-2,CASSLASPSEQFF,TGTGCCAGCAGCTTAGCGAGCCCCTCTGAGCAGTTCTTC
TRBD2,TRBJ2-5,NA,TRBV12-3/TRBV12-4,CASSLGGTSGGVGETQYF,TGTGCCAGCAGTTTAGGAGGGACTAGCGGGGGAGTTGGTGAGACCCAGTACTTC
NA,TRBJ2-3,NA,TRBV3-1,CASSQDMMGTQYF,TGTGCCAGCAGCCAAGATATGATGGGGACGCAGTATTTT
NA,TRBJ1-1,NA,TRBV3-1,CASSQDTWDDTEAFF,TGTGCCAGCAGCCAAGATACGTGGGACGACACTGAAGCTTTCTTT
NA,TRBJ2-5,few,TRBV11-2,CASSLGAGQETQYF,TGTGCCAGCAGCTTAGGGGCAGGCCAAGAGACCCAGTACTTC
NA,TRBJ1-2,NA,TRBV10-3,CAISPTDGVHGYTF,TGTGCCATCAGCCCTACTGATGGAGTCCATGGCTACACCTTC
TRBD2,TRBJ2-5,NA,TRBV3-1,CASSQVPSTGTSGEQETQYF,TGTGCCAGCAGCCAAGTCCCTTCCACCGGGACTAGCGGGGAGCAAGAGACCCAGTACTTC
NA,TRBJ1-4,many,TRBV29-1,CSVAGGAMGEKLFF,TGCAGCGTTGCTGGTGGGGCCATGGGTGAAAAACTGTTTTTT
NA,TRBJ2-1,many,TRBV28,CASSLFPWNEQFF,TGTGCCAGCAGTTTATTCCCCTGGAATGAGCAGTTCTTC
NA,TRBJ2-1,NA,TRBV2,CASSAGERLYNEQFF,TGTGCCAGCAGCGCTGGGGAGAGACTCTACAATGAGCAGTTCTTC
NA,TRBJ1-5,few,TRBV7-6,CASSASRVEFNQPQHF,TGTGCCAGCAGCGCTAGCCGGGTGGAATTCAATCAGCCCCAGCATTTT
NA,TRBJ2-7,many,TRBV4-2,CASSHAADEQYF,TGTGCCAGCAGCCATGCCGCCGACGAGCAGTACTTC
TRBD1,TRBJ1-6,many,TRBV5-1,CASSRYGQDNSPLHF,TGCGCCAGCAGCCGGTACGGACAGGATAATTCACCCCTCCACTTT
TRBD2,TRBJ2-3,NA,TRBV5-1,CASSYSGETTDTQYF,TGCGCCAGCAGCTATAGCGGGGAGACCACAGATACGCAGTATTTT
NA,TRBJ1-2,NA,TRBV6-2/TRBV6-3,CASSYRQDANYGYTF,TGTGCCAGCAGTTACCGGCAGGACGCTAACTATGGCTACACCTTC